The clone carrying this TCR beta chain was picked up one time. Its matching antigen is unknown. This sample stems from a study of cytomegalovirus exposure and HLA in healthy donors. Notes on the study in general: CMV serostatus alone was available as immune exposure information. A previous analysis found most TCR beta V segments productive roughly 90% or roughly 30% of the time. A later analysis showed TCR association rates differing by HLA locus, peaking at DRB1 and lowest at HLA-C. Presence/absence analyses assumed roughly uniform sequencing depth across donors.

Both 60 Vbeta primers and 13 Jbeta primers went into the PCR. Some clones are missing from TCRdb's copy, which holds only in-frame ones; the method was immunoSEQ multiplex PCR. The data contain 80,000 to 90,000 clones, roughly 79% of them singletons. The CDR3 is 13 amino acids. Germline values: CDR1 SGHNT, CDR2 YENEEA. Trimming took 5 bases from V and 4 from J, leaving 8 bases between them. Sequencing was performed on PBMCs. This chain joins TRBV11-3 and TRBJ2-2; D possibly corresponds to TRBD1 (5 bases). The clonotype originates from a woman in her twenties or thirties in good health and CMV-seronegative. CDR3 bases: TGTGCCAGCAGCCCGCAGGGCACCGGGGAGCTGTTTTTT. Protein: CASSPQGTGELFF. Using reference TRBV11-3 and TRBJ2-2 for the parts outside the CDR3, the full variable domain is EAGVVQSPRYKIIEKKQPVAFWCNPISGHNTLYWYLQNLGQGPELLIRYENEEAVDDSQLPKDRFSAERLKGVDSTLKIQPAELGDSAVYLCASSPQGTGELFFGEGSRLTVL.